This is a list of T cell receptor beta chains from one sample in a study of shared clonotypes between healthy human individuals. This table comes from immunoSEQ multiplex PCR, and its TCRdb copy is limited to in-frame clones, with some not included. Of some 1,100,000 clones listed, around 78% are singletons. The sequenced material came from memory CD4+ T cells from PBMCs. Source of these receptors: a man aged 18 to 29 in good health. Some clones in this sample may be carry-over from other donors' samples. CDR3s include the opening cysteine and the closing phenylalanine or tryptophan. Fields, in order: clone size, V gene, J gene, D gene, CDR3 DNA, CDR3 protein. The D gene is left open where the match is weak. Clone sizes are given selectively: once, few, many, or a class where the clone is expanded.

>NA|TRBV5-4|TRBJ2-5|TRBD2
TGTGCCAGCAGCTTGACTAGCGGGAGGGCCGGGCCCCAGTACTTC
CASSLTSGRAGPQYF
>many|TRBV2|TRBJ1-2|NA
TGTGCCAGCAGCCCCGCCCCGGACTATGGCTACACCTTC
CASSPAPDYGYTF
>once|TRBV7-2|TRBJ2-1|TRBD2
TGTGCCAGCAGCTTCTGGACTAGTGGTTACAATGAGCAGTTCTTC
CASSFWTSGYNEQFF
>NA|TRBV27|TRBJ1-2|NA
TGTGCCAGCAGTCCAGCTCCGACAGGAGCCATTGGCTACACCTTC
CASSPAPTGAIGYTF
>NA|TRBV5-1|TRBJ1-2|TRBD1
TGCGCCAGCAGTCCGGGACAGGGTGGCTATGGCTACACCTTC
CASSPGQGGYGYTF
>NA|TRBV10-3|TRBJ2-3|TRBD2
TGTGCCATCCGGACTAGCGGGGGGAGCACAGATACGCAGTATTTT
CAIRTSGGSTDTQYF
>NA|TRBV6-4|TRBJ2-2|NA
TGTGCCAGCAAGGGATCTACCTCCACCGGGGAGCTGTTTTTT
CASKGSTSTGELFF
>NA|TRBV18|TRBJ1-2|NA
TGTGCCAGCTCACCGGCGGGGCGGACTGGCTACACCTTC
CASSPAGRTGYTF
>NA|TRBV6-1|TRBJ1-5|NA
TGTGCCAGCAGTGTGGGGGGGACCAATCAGCCCCAGCATTTT
CASSVGGTNQPQHF
>NA|TRBV5-4|TRBJ2-2|TRBD2
TGTGCCAGCAGCTTGGTAGCGGGAGGAGGTACCGGGGAGCTGTTTTTT
CASSLVAGGGTGELFF
>few|TRBV5-1|TRBJ2-5|TRBD1
TGCGCCAGCAGCGCCCCGACAGGGGGGGAAGAGACCCAGTACTTC
CASSAPTGGEETQYF
>NA|TRBV7-2|TRBJ2-7|NA
TGTGCCAGCAGCCCCAACCCCCCAGGGCGGTTAAACTACGAGCAGTACTTC
CASSPNPPGRLNYEQYF
>NA|TRBV5-4|TRBJ2-1|NA
TGTGCCAGCAGCTCGGGTGGGACCTACAATGAGCAGTTCTTC
CASSSGGTYNEQFF
>NA|TRBV28|TRBJ1-3|NA
TGTGCCAGCGAGGGAAACACCATATATTTT
CASEGNTIYF
>NA|TRBV7-3|TRBJ1-1|TRBD1
TGTGCCAGCAGTCGACACGGACAGGGGGCGTCTCCTGAAGCTTTCTTT
CASSRHGQGASPEAFF
>NA|TRBV5-1|TRBJ2-7|TRBD2
TGCGCCAGCAGCCTGGGGGTAGCGGGCGCGGTCTACGAGCAGTACTTC
CASSLGVAGAVYEQYF
>few|TRBV6-1|TRBJ2-4|NA
TGTGCCGCGGCGACCGACCAGGCCAAAAACATTCAGTACTTC
CAAATDQAKNIQYF